Below are 9 T cell receptor beta chains sequenced from a single sample in a study of T cell responses to AZD1222 COVID-19 vaccine. Sequenced by immunoSEQ multiplex PCR; TCRdb stores in-frame clones only, minus some. The table records about 150,000 clones, about nine tenths of them present only once. Sample: peripheral blood, taken on day 0 of AZD1222 vaccination. All receptors come from an adult in good health.

In this sample, this clone turned up once. The J gene is TRBJ1-6, the V gene TRBV5-1, with D possibly matching TRBD1 (5 bases). Trimming cost V 0 bases and J 7 bases, with 14 bases left between them. Germline CDR1 and CDR2: SGHRS and YFSETQ. The CDR3 runs 16 residues. DNA for the CDR3: TGCGCCAGCAGCTTGGTAGGCGGGGCGGCAAATTCACCCCTCCACTTT. Translated: CASSLVGGAANSPLHF.

This clone was seen a single time. V gene TRBV7-9 combines with J gene TRBJ2-7; perhaps TRBD1 as D (5 bases). The germline V and J ends were trimmed by 1 base and 0 bases, with 10 bases remaining between them. Germline V CDR1 and CDR2: SEHNR, FQNEAQ (reference sequence). The CDR3 runs to 15 residues. Here the CDR3 DNA reads TGTGCCAGCAGCTTAGAAAAGGGGCTCTCCTACGAGCAGTACTTC. Residues: CASSLEKGLSYEQYF. Based on the CDR3 plus reference TRBV7-9 and TRBJ2-7, the full variable domain is DTGVSQNPRHKITKRGQNVTFRCDPISEHNRLYWYRQTLGQGPEFLTYFQNEAQLEKSRLLSDRFSAERPKGSFSTLEIQRTEQGDSAMYLCASSLEKGLSYEQYFGPGTRLTVT.

The gene calls are TRBV6-1 and TRBJ1-1; a possible D gene is TRBD1 (6 bases). CDR1 and CDR2 from the germline V gene are MNHNS and SASEGT. The CDR3 loop spans 15 amino acids. Trimming cost V 3 bases and J 4 bases, with 15 bases left between them. CDR3 in amino acids: CASSEVQGVGTEAFF. In DNA, the CDR3 is TGTGCCAGCAGTGAGGTACAGGGTGTCGGCACTGAAGCTTTCTTT.

This chain connects TRBV7-3 to TRBJ2-1; D is uncertain. Trimming pared 1 base from V and 4 bases from J, leaving 11 bases between. The CDR3 spans 15 residues. In germline, CDR1 is SGHTA, CDR2 FQGTGA. As DNA, the CDR3 is TGTGCCAGCAGCTTAAGTGTGACGGCTTACAATGAGCAGTTCTTC. Translating gives CASSLSVTAYNEQFF.

The rearrangement links TRBV7-8 to TRBJ1-5, with D perhaps TRBD1 (5 bases). Trimming removed 5 bases at V and 5 bases at J, with 13 bases between. In germline, CDR1 is SGHVS, CDR2 FQNEAQ. The CDR3 loop spans 14 amino acids. The CDR3 DNA is TGTGCCAGCAGCCCGAATAGAGGGGATCAGCCCCAGCATTTT. This sequence encodes CASSPNRGDQPQHF. Looking up the rest from reference TRBV7-8 and TRBJ1-5 gives the full variable domain: GAGVSQSPRYKVAKRGQDVALRCDPISGHVSLFWYQQALGQGPEFLTYFQNEAQLDKSGLPSDRFFAERPEGSVSTLKIQRTQQEDSAVYLCASSPNRGDQPQHFGDGTRLSIL.

The chain has TRBV20-1 and TRBJ1-1; D is uncertain. The CDR3 runs 10 residues. Germline CDR1 reads DFQATT; CDR2 reads SNEGSKA (reference sequence). The germline V and J ends were trimmed by 6 bases and 7 bases, with 9 bases remaining between them. Here the CDR3 reads CSAYTVEAFF. The CDR3 region has the DNA TGCAGTGCGTACACAGTTGAAGCTTTCTTT.

The rearrangement links TRBV6-4 to TRBJ2-1; 9 positions match TRBD2. Losses at the gene ends were 3 bases for V and 2 bases for J; bases not matched to a gene: 8. The CDR3 sequence is 17 residues long. CDR1 and CDR2 (germline): MRHNA, SNTAGT. The CDR3 DNA follows: TGTGCCAGCAGTGAGGGAATAGCGGGAGCGGCCTACAATGAGCAGTTCTTC. Residues: CASSEGIAGAAYNEQFF.

The chain has TRBV7-2 and TRBJ2-1; 14 nucleotides align to TRBD2. The ends lost 4 bases at V and 0 bases at J; junction bases unmatched: 8. This CDR3 is 19 amino acids long. Germline CDR1 and CDR2: SGHTA and FQGNSA. CDR3 DNA: TGTGCCAGCAGCTCCCCGGGACTAGCGGGAGCCAGCTCCTACAATGAGCAGTTCTTC. It encodes CASSSPGLAGASSYNEQFF. Full variable domain (missing parts from reference TRBV7-2 and TRBJ2-1): GAGVSQSPSNKVTEKGKDVELRCDPISGHTALYWYRQSLGQGLEFLIYFQGNSAPDKSGLPSDRFSAERTGGSVSTLTIQRTQQEDSAVYLCASSSPGLAGASSYNEQFFGPGTRLTVL.

This clone was counted a single time. V and J are TRBV24-1 and TRBJ2-2; D ambiguous. CDR1 and CDR2 from the germline V gene are KGHDR and SFDVKD. V shed 8 bases and J shed 3 bases, with 6 bases lying between them. The CDR3 covers 12 residues. CDR3 amino acids: CATMADTGELFF. The DNA of the CDR3 is TGTGCCACCATGGCGGACACCGGGGAGCTGTTTTTT.